This TCR beta chain appears in the sequencing data of a study of CD8 T cells in ankylosing spondylitis. The germline gives CDR1 SGHTA, CDR2 FQGNSA. The V end lost 4 bases, the J end lost 4 bases, and 12 bases lay between the germline ends. The CDR3 consists of 14 residues. This clonotype was recorded a few times. Its matching antigen is unknown. Study findings and constraints: Significant enrichment of disease-linked clones was reportedly seen in matched ankylosing spondylitis synovial fluid. Made up of eight highly homologous variants, a TCR beta motif appeared characteristic of ankylosing spondylitis blood.

In TCRdb, the 5' RACE reads were re-called with MiXCR into one record per CDR3 protein. Among fewer than 450,000 distinct CDR3 sequences, 17% were seen once, and the ten largest hold around 0.92%. Sequencing used blood, either unsorted or a sorted T cell fraction (not recorded which). The chain uses TRBV7-2 and TRBJ2-3; a weak D match, TRBD2 (6 bases). This sequence originates from a male donor with ankylosing spondylitis. CDR3 protein: CASSSQTSSDTQYF. Here the CDR3 DNA reads TGTGCCAGCAGCTCACAGACTAGTTCAGATACGCAGTATTTT.